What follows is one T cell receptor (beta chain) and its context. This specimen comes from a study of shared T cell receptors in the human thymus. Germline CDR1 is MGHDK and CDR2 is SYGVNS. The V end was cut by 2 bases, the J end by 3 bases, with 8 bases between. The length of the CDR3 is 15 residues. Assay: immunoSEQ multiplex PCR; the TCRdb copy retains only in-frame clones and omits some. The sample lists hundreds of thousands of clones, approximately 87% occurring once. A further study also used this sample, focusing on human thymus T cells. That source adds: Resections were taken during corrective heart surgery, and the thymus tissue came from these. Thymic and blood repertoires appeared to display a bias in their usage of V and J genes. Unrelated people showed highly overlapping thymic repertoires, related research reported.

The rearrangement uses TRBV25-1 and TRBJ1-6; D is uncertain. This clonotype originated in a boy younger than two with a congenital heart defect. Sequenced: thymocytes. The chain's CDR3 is CASSERYGYNSPLHF. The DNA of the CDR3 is TGTGCCAGCAGTGAACGTTACGGCTATAATTCACCCCTCCACTTT. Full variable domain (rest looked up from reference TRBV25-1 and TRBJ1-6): EADIYQTPRYLVIGTGKKITLECSQTMGHDKMYWYQQDPGMELHLIHYSYGVNSTEKGDLSSESTVSRIRTEHFPLTLESARPSHTSQYLCASSERYGYNSPLHFGNGTRLTVT.